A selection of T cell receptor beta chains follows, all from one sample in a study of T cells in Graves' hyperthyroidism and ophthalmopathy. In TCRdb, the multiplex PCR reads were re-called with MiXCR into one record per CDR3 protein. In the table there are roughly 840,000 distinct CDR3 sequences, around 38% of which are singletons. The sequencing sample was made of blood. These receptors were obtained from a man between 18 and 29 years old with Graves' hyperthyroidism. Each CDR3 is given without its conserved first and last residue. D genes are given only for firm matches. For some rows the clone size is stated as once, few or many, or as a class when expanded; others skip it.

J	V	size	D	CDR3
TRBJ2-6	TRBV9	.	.	ASSVTVGANVLT
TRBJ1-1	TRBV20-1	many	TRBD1	SASRDRRTEAF
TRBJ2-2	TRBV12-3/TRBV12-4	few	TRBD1	ASSPRDRVAGELF
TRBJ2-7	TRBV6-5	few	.	ASSYSIQGALNEQY
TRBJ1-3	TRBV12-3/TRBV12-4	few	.	ASSRVLDGNTIY
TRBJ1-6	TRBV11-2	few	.	ASSHITGSYNSPLH
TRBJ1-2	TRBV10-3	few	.	ASSHPDRAYGYT
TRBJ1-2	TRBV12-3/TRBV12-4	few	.	ASTKTDYGYT
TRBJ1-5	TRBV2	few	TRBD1	ASSETGRLVQPQH
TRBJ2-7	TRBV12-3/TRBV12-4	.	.	ANSERGYEQY
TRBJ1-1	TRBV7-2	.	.	ASSPPGITEAF
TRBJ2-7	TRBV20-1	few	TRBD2	SARGDYTYEQY
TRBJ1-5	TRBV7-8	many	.	ASSHSGSGQPQH
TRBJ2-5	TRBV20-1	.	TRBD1	SARAGTGLGETQY
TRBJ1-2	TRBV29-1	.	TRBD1	SVATGTGYGYT
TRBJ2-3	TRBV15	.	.	ATSRDRGSPSTDTQY
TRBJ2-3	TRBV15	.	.	ATSRKGQRENGDTQY
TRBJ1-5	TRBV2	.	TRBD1	ASGGQGASGNQPQH
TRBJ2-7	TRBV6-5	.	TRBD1	ASSYFRTGWVYEQY
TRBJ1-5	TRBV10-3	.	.	AVSEGSSTSGPQH
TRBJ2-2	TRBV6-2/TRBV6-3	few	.	ASSPRGLKLF
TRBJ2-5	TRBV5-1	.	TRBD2	ASSFLPGGKETQY
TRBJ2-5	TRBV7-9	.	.	ASMAAGIETQY
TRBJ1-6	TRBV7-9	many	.	ASSLEDSPLH
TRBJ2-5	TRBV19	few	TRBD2	ASSISSGRSETQY
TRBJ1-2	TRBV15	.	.	AHQWGDTEGYGYT
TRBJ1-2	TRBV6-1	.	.	AGSTVGITEGYT
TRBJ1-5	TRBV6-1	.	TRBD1	ASTGQGANFDQPQH
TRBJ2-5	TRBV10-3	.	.	AISGASGGETQY
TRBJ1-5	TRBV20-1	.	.	SARTGDRGNQPQH
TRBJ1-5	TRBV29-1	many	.	SVRLGPGNQPQH
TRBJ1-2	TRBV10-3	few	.	AISEDEYGYT
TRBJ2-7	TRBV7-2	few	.	ASSLGSGSLYEQY
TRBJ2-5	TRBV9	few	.	ASSVEGGGEETQY
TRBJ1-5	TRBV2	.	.	ASSGLTSIIYSNQPQH
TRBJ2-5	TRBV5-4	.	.	ASSLGAVQETQY
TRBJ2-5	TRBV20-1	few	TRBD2	SAPPGSGLQETQY
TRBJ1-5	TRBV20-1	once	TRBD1	SATTGGSNQPQH
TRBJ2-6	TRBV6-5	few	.	ASSYSGYGANVLT